This T cell receptor beta chain was identified during a study of CD8 T cells in ankylosing spondylitis. This CDR3 comprises 15 residues. Trimming removed 3 bases from V and 0 bases from J, with 9 bases in between. This clonotype came up a few times. Its antigen is undetermined. Study-level points and caveats: Disease-linked clones reportedly showed significant enrichment in matched ankylosing spondylitis synovial fluid. Seemingly distinctive of ankylosing spondylitis blood was a TCR beta motif formed by eight highly homologous variants. In synovial fluid and blood from reactive arthritis, some motif variants were previously reported.

A quantitative 5'-RACE method, one with molecular barcodes, was used to make TCR beta libraries. One entry per CDR3 protein, called by TCRdb with MiXCR from the 5' RACE reads. The table has approximately 28,000 distinct CDR3 sequences, roughly 7.9% seen once. The sample was blood. This chain uses TRBV12-3 or TRBV12-4 with TRBJ1-3; D unclear. This TCR derives from a male donor with ankylosing spondylitis or in good health (not recorded which). CDR3 in DNA: TGTGCCAGCAGTTTCGGTGGCAACTCTGGAAACACCATATATTTT. Translating gives CASSFGGNSGNTIYF.